The present T cell receptor beta chain was sequenced within a study of shared clonotypes between healthy human individuals. In the study overall: Each donor had three CD4 naive, three CD4 memory, two CD8 naive and one CD8 memory plate.

Using immunoSEQ multiplex PCR, the repertoire was profiled, and TCRdb retains in-frame clones only, with some absent. Of about 92,000 clones listed, over 60% are singletons. V shed 1 base and J 2 bases; nucleotides not matched to a gene: 5. Germline CDR1 and CDR2: MGHDK and SYGVNS. CDR3 size: 17 residues. This receptor was identified in a man between 25 and 39 years old in good health. The chain couples TRBV25-1 to TRBJ2-3; 11 positions agree with TRBD2. The sequenced material came from memory CD8+ T cells sorted from blood. Subset of the sample: CD45RO+ cells pooled with CCR7-negative TemRA cells. CDR3 DNA sequence: TGTGCCAGCAGTGAATCTCGACTAGCGGGGTTCACAGATACGCAGTATTTT. Its translation: CASSESRLAGFTDTQYF.